The following is a T cell receptor beta chain sequence with its context. Its antigen remains unidentified. Only cases whose brain tissue showed the highest T cell transcript signatures were sequenced. Patients received at least one anti-epileptic drug before surgery. The data were obtained in a study of brain T cells in children with intractable seizures. Study-level results: Pre-surgery blood may have been undersampled, hiding some clones. Only CDR3 sequence similarity suggested viral specificity, without known HCMV serostatus.

Using immunoSEQ multiplex PCR, the repertoire was profiled, and TCRdb retains in-frame clones only, with some absent. The sample lists 80,000 or so clones, under 95% occurring once. V was clipped by 3 bases and J by 4 bases, with 12 bases between them. In germline, CDR1 is MNHEY, CDR2 SMNVEV (reference sequence). The CDR3 runs 14 residues. The chain couples TRBV27 to TRBJ1-1; perhaps TRBD1 as D (5 bases). This material consisted of peripheral blood, taken at surgery. This TCR came from a girl aged 2 to 9 with Rasmussen encephalitis and intractable seizures. The CDR3 DNA follows: TGTGCCAGCAGTTTTTTCCAGGGTGCCACTGAAGCTTTCTTT. This gives the protein CASSFFQGATEAFF.